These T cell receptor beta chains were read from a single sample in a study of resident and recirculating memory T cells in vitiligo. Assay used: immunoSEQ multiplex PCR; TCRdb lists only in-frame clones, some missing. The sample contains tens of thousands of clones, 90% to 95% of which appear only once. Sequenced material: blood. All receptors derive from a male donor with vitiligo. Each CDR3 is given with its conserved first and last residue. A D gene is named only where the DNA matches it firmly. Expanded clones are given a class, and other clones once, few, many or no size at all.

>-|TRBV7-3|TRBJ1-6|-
TGTGCCAGCAGCGCTGGACAGCAAGATTCACCCCTCCACTTT
CASSAGQQDSPLHF
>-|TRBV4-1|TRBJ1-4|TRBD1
TGCGCCAGCAGCCGCGGACAGGGGGCCATTAATGAAAAACTGTTTTTT
CASSRGQGAINEKLFF
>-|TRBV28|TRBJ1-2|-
TGTGCCAGCAGAACGGGGGGAACAGGTGGCTACACCTTC
CASRTGGTGGYTF
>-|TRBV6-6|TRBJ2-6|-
TGTGCCAGCGGTGCGGACAAAACCTCTGGGGCCAACGTCCTGACTTTC
CASGADKTSGANVLTF
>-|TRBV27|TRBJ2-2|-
TGTGCCAGCAGTTTTCCGGGTCCCGGGGAGCTGTTTTTT
CASSFPGPGELFF
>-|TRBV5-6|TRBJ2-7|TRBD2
TGTGCCAGCAGCTTGACCGGGACTAGCGCCCTATACGAGCAGTACTTC
CASSLTGTSALYEQYF
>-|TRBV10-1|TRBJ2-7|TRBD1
TGCGCCAGCAGCTTAGGACAGGGCTCAGGCGAGCAGTACTTC
CASSLGQGSGEQYF
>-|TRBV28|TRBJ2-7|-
TGTGCCAGCAGGCTGGGACTCGGAGGCTACGAGCAGTACTTC
CASRLGLGGYEQYF
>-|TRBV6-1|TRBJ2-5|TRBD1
TGTGCCAGCAGTACCCGACAGGGGGCGCGTGAGACCCAGTACTTC
CASSTRQGARETQYF
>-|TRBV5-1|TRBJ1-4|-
TGCGCCAGCAGCTTTTTCAACATCAGGGGACCCCTACCCCCTGAAAAACTGTTTTTT
CASSFFNIRGPLPPEKLFF
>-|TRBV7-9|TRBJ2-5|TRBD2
TGTGCCAGCAGCCTCAGAGCGGGAGGGTACCAAGAGACCCAGTACTTC
CASSLRAGGYQETQYF
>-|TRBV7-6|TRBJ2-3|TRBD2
TGTGCCAGCAGCTTGACCGGCGGGAGACCTAGCACAGATACGCAGTATTTT
CASSLTGGRPSTDTQYF
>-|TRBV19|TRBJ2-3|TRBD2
TGTGCCAGTAGTGCCCAAAGCGGGAGTAATACAGATACGCAGTATTTT
CASSAQSGSNTDTQYF
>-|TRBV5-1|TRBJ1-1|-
TGCGCCAGCAGCTTGGGGCAGGGAAACATGAACACTGAAGCTTTCTTT
CASSLGQGNMNTEAFF
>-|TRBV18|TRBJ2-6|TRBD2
TGTGCCAGCTCACCCACGGGGGGGAGAGCGGCCAACGTCCTGACTTTC
CASSPTGGRAANVLTF
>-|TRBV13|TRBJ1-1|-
TGTGCCAGCAGCTTTGTCCCGGGAGAAGAAGCTTTCTTT
CASSFVPGEEAFF
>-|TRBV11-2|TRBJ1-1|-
TGTGCCAGCAGCTCTATCACTGAAGCTTTCTTT
CASSSITEAFF
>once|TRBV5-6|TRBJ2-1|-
TGTGCCAGCAGCTTGCCTAGCGCAAACCTATACAATGAGCAGTTCTTC
CASSLPSANLYNEQFF
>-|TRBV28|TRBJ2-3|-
TGTGCCAGCAGGAAGGACGAGGGTAGCGGCACAGATACGCAGTATTTT
CASRKDEGSGTDTQYF
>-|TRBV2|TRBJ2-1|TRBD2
TGTGCCAGCGCGAACAGCGGGATCTACAATGAGCAGTTCTTC
CASANSGIYNEQFF
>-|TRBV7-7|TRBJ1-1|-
TGTGCCAGCAGCCTTCTCGAGGGCGATGAAGCTTTCTTT
CASSLLEGDEAFF
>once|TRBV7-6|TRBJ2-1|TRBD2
TGTGCCAGCAGCTTAGTGGGACTAGCGGAGAAGGGGTACAATGAGCAGTTCTTC
CASSLVGLAEKGYNEQFF
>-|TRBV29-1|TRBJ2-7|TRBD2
TGCAGCGCCCTAGCGGGAGGGCTGCAGGACGAGCAGTACTTC
CSALAGGLQDEQYF
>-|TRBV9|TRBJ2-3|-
TGTGCCAGCAGCGCGGGCGGGGAGGCAGATACGCAGTATTTT
CASSAGGEADTQYF
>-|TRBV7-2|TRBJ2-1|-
TGTGCCAGCAGCTTAGAGGCGGGGAGCTCCTACAATGAGCAGTTCTTC
CASSLEAGSSYNEQFF
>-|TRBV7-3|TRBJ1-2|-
TGTGCCAGCAGCCCCCGGGGGGACTATGGCTACACCTTC
CASSPRGDYGYTF
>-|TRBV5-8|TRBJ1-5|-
TGTGCCAGCAGCTACGGAGTGGGGCAGGGGTCTTATCAGCCCCAGCATTTT
CASSYGVGQGSYQPQHF
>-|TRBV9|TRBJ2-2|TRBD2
TGTGCCAGCAGCCGGATAGCGGGAGAGGGGGGGGAGCTGTTTTTT
CASSRIAGEGGELFF
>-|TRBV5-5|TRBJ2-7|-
TGTGCCAGCAGGGTAGCGACAACAAGCTCCTACGAGCAGTACTTC
CASRVATTSSYEQYF
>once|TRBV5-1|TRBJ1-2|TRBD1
TGCGCCAGCGTCCGGGACAGCGAAGGCTACACCTTC
CASVRDSEGYTF
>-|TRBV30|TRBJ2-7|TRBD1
TGTGCCTGGAGAAGGACAGGGACCTACGAGCAGTACTTC
CAWRRTGTYEQYF
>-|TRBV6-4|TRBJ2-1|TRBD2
TGTGCCAGCAGTGACCCAGCGGGAGTGTCCTACAATGAGCAGTTCTTC
CASSDPAGVSYNEQFF
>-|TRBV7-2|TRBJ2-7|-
TGTGCCAGCAGCTTAGTATTGAGCCCCTACGAGCAGTACTTC
CASSLVLSPYEQYF
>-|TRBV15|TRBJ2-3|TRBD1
TGTGCCACCAGCAGAGGTCAAACAGGGGGCCATAGCACAGATACGCAGTATTTT
CATSRGQTGGHSTDTQYF
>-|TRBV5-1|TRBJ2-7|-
TGCGCCAGCAGCAATTTTATGCAGGGCGCCTACGAGCAGTACTTC
CASSNFMQGAYEQYF
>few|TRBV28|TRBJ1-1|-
TGTGCCAGCAGCGTGACTGTGAACACTGAAGCTTTCTTT
CASSVTVNTEAFF
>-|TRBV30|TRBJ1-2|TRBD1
TGTGCCTGGTCCCGGGACAGGGGAGGAAATGGCTACACCTTC
CAWSRDRGGNGYTF
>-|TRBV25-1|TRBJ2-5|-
TGTGCCAGCAGCTACTCAGGGGCTGGCGGGGAGACCCAGTACTTC
CASSYSGAGGETQYF
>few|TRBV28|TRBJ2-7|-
TGTGCCAGCAGCCGCCCGACAAGAGGCTCTGTGGGGGCCGATACCTACGAGCAGTACTTC
CASSRPTRGSVGADTYEQYF
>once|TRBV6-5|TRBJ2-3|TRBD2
TGTGCCAGCGCGTGGGCGGGAGTGGCAGATACGCAGTATTTT
CASAWAGVADTQYF
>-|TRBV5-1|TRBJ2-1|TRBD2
TGCGCCAGTGGACTAGCGGGAGGCATGGGATCCTACAATGAGCAGTTCTTC
CASGLAGGMGSYNEQFF
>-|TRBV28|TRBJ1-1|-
TGTGCCAGCAGAACAGCAACAGGGTTTGGCACTGAAGCTTTCTTT
CASRTATGFGTEAFF
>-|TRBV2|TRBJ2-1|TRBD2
TGTGCCAGCAGCGACGGGGCTAGCGGGATTACTTCGCCGTTCAATGAGCAGTTCTTC
CASSDGASGITSPFNEQFF
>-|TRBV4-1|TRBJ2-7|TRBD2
TGCGCCAGCAGCCAAGCCCTGGGGCGGGAGCGAAGCTACGAGCAGTACTTC
CASSQALGRERSYEQYF
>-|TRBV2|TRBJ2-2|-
TGTGCCAGCACTGAGCTGAGGAACACCGGGGAGCTGTTTTTT
CASTELRNTGELFF
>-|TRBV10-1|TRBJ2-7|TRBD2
TGCGCCAGCAGTGAGTCCGGACTAGCGGGAGTCGGCGAGCAGTACTTC
CASSESGLAGVGEQYF
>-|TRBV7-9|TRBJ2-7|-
TGTGCCAGCAGCTTAATGGGCGTGACCTCCTACGAGCAGTACTTC
CASSLMGVTSYEQYF
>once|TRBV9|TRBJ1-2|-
TGTGCCAGTTCAGGGTCTGGCTATGGCTACACCTTC
CASSGSGYGYTF
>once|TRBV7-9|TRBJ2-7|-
TGTGCCAGCAGCCCGCGAGGGAGCGGGCCCGCCTCCTACGAGCAGTACTTC
CASSPRGSGPASYEQYF